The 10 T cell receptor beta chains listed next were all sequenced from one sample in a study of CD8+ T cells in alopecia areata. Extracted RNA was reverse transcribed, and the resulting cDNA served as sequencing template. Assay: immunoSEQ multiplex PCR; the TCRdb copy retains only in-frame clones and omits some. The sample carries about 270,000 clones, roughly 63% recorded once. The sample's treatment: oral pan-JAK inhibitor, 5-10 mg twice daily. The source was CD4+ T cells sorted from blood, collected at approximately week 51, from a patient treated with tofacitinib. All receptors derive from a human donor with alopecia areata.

The CDR3 DNA follows: TGTGCAAGTCGCTTCAGAGTCTCTGGGGCCAACGTCCTGACTTTC. Translated, it gives CASRFRVSGANVLTF. The chain joins TRBV12-2 to TRBJ2-6. TRBV12-2 is a pseudogene. The CDR3 spans 15 residues.

The CDR3 coding sequence is TGCAGCGTTGCCCGGGAGGCCTGGACTGAAGCTTTCTTT. It codes for CSVAREAWTEAFF. The chain employs TRBV29-1 and TRBJ1-1; D unresolved. The CDR3 contains 13 residues. V gave up 4 bases and J gave up 5 bases, with 14 bases separating them. The germline V gene has CDR1 SQVTM and CDR2 ANQGSEA.

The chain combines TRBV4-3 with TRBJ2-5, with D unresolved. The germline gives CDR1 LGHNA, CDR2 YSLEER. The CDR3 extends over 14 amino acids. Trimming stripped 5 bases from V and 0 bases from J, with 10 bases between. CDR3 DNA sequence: TGCGCCAGCAGCGCCCGCCCGTACCAAGAGACCCAGTACTTC. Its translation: CASSARPYQETQYF.

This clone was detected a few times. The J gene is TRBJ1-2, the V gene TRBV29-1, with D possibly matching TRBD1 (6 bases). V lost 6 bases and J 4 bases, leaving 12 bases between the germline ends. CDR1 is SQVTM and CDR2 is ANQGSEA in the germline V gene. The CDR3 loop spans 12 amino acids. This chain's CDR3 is CSVLTGTYGYTF. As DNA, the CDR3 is TGCAGCGTCCTGACAGGCACCTATGGCTACACCTTC. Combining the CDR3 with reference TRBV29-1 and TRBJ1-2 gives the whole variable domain SAVISQKPSRDICQRGTSLTIQCQVDSQVTMMFWYRQQPGQSLTLIATANQGSEATYESGFVIDKFPISRPNLTFSTLTVSNMSPEDSSIYLCSVLTGTYGYTFGSGTRLTVV.

The CDR3 spells CASSVNRGTDTQYF. CDR3 sequence (DNA): TGTGCCAGCAGTGTTAACAGGGGGACAGATACGCAGTATTTT. The chain uses TRBV4-2 and TRBJ2-3; 8 nucleotides agree with TRBD1. There are 14 residues in the CDR3. Per germline, CDR1 LGHNA and CDR2 YNFKEQ. Losses at the gene ends were 6 bases for V and 3 bases for J; bases not matched to a gene: 5.

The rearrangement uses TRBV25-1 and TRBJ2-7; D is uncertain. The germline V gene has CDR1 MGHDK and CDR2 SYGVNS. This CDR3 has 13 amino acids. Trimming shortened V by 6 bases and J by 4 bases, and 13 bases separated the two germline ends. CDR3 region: CASSPRSKYEQYF. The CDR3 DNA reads TGTGCCAGCAGCCCGAGATCAAAATACGAGCAGTACTTC.

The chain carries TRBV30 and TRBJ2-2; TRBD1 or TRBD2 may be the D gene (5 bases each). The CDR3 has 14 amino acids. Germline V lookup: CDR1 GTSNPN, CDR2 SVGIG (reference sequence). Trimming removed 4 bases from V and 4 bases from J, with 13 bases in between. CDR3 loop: CAWIQGTVTGELFF. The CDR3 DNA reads TGTGCCTGGATCCAAGGGACGGTCACCGGGGAGCTGTTTTTT.

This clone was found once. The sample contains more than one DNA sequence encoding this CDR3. In DNA, the CDR3 is TGTGCCAGCAGTTACTCCGGGAGCTACGAGCAGTACTTC. Amino acid sequence: CASSYSGSYEQYF. V gene TRBV6-5 combines with J gene TRBJ2-7; D possibly corresponds to TRBD2 (6 bases). Between the trimmed V and J ends, which lost 0 bases and 3 bases, there was a span of 6 bases. This CDR3 contains 13 residues. CDR1 and CDR2 (germline): MNHEY, SVGAGI.

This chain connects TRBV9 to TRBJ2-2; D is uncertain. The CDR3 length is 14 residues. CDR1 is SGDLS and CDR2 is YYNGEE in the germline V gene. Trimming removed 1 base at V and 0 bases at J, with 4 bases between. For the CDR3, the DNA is TGTGCCAGCAGCGTAACTACGAACACCGGGGAGCTGTTTTTT. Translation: CASSVTTNTGELFF.

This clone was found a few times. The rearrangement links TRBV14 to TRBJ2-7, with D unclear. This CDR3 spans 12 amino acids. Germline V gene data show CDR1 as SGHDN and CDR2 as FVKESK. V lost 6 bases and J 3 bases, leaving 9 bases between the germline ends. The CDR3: CASSPIGYEQYF. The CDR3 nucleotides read TGTGCCAGCAGTCCAATAGGCTACGAGCAGTACTTC. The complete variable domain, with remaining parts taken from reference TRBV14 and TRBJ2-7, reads EAGVTQFPSHSVIEKGQTVTLRCDPISGHDNLYWYRRVMGKEIKFLLHFVKESKQDESGMPNNRFLAERTGGTYSTLKVQPAELEDSGVYFCASSPIGYEQYFGPGTRLTVT.